A single sample gave rise to the 26 T cell receptor beta chains below, sequenced in a study of blood T cell repertoires in COVID-19 (dated by TCRdb to the early 2020s). Libraries were built with the immunoSEQ multiplex PCR assay. TCRdb took this table from immuneACCESS and kept in-frame rearrangements with V and J called. Such tables lack part of the clones; where checked against another copy, unresolved V genes explain under half of the gap, and the rest is unexplained. The sample table lists about 140,000 clones, around three quarters of them with a count of one. The leading ten clones occupy roughly 15% of the sample. The source material was peripheral blood. The receptors originated from a man aged 45-65 years with acute or convalescent COVID-19.

The gene calls are TRBV25-1 and TRBJ1-1; D is possibly TRBD1 (5 bases). Germline V CDR1 and CDR2: MGHDK, SYGVNS. Deletions cut 3 bases from V and 3 bases from J, with 14 bases between. The CDR3 runs 15 residues. CDR3 sequence reads: CASSDPAGGDTEAFF. For the CDR3, the DNA is TGTGCCAGCAGTGATCCCGCCGGGGGGGACACTGAAGCTTTCTTT. Using reference TRBV25-1 and TRBJ1-1 for the parts outside the CDR3, the full variable domain is EADIYQTPRYLVIGTGKKITLECSQTMGHDKMYWYQQDPGMELHLIHYSYGVNSTEKGDLSSESTVSRIRTEHFPLTLESARPSHTSQYLCASSDPAGGDTEAFFGQGTRLTVV.

There are a few counts of this clone. V gene TRBV6-5 combines with J gene TRBJ1-2, with 8 bases identical to TRBD1. The CDR3 runs 13 residues. Unmatched junction bases numbered 2, after V lost 2 bases and J lost 6 bases. In germline, CDR1 is MNHEY, CDR2 SVGAGI. Here the CDR3 DNA reads TGTGCCAGCAGTTACCCGGGACAGGATGGCTACACCTTC. Residues: CASSYPGQDGYTF.

The gene calls are TRBV10-3 and TRBJ2-1; D possibly corresponds to TRBD1 (6 bases). V was pared by 6 bases and J by 8 bases, with 14 bases between. CDR3 length equals 13 residues. Germline CDR1 reads ENHRY; CDR2 reads SYGVKD. CDR3 sequence (DNA): TGTGCCATCAGGGTAACAGGGTCTGATGAGCAGTTCTTC. Translation: CAIRVTGSDEQFF.

The gene calls are TRBV2 and TRBJ1-3; D unresolved. Per germline, CDR1 SNHLY and CDR2 FYNNEI. This CDR3 spans 12 amino acids. V lost 9 bases, J lost 4 bases, and 10 bases lay in between. In DNA, the CDR3 is TGTGCCAGTAGAATACAGGGAAACACCATATATTTT. This sequence encodes CASRIQGNTIYF.

The count of this clone is one. The chain is built from TRBV15 and TRBJ1-4, with 9 bases matching TRBD1. Losses at the gene ends were 3 bases for V and 5 bases for J; bases not matched to a gene: 4. The CDR3 totals 15 residues. Germline CDR1 reads LNHNV; CDR2 reads YYDKDF (reference sequence). The CDR3 loop is CATSRAGTGNEKLFF. The CDR3 DNA reads as TGTGCCACCAGCAGGGCTGGGACAGGGAATGAAAAACTGTTTTTT.

The rearrangement links TRBV2 to TRBJ2-2; 7 nucleotides agree with TRBD2. This CDR3 has 14 residues. In germline, CDR1 is SNHLY, CDR2 FYNNEI. The junction had 8 bases not matched to a gene; V was cut back by 6 bases and J by 7 bases. The CDR3 DNA reads as TGTGCCAGCAGCGACGGGCTAGCGGACGGGGAGCTGTTTTTT. Residues: CASSDGLADGELFF.

The chain's CDR3 is CASSPNPSGDTEAFF. DNA for the CDR3: TGTGCCAGCTCACCCAACCCGTCAGGGGACACTGAAGCTTTCTTT. V is TRBV18 and J is TRBJ1-1; D may be TRBD1 (6 bases). V lost 3 bases and J lost 3, with 14 bases in between. The CDR3 sequence is 15 residues long. Germline loops: CDR1 KGHSH, CDR2 LQKENI.

The table lists this clone with a few counts. The gene calls are TRBV9 and TRBJ2-7; 10 bases map to TRBD1. Germline V CDR1 and CDR2: SGDLS, YYNGEE. J was trimmed by 9 bases and V by 1 base; bases with no gene match: 10. The CDR3 extends over 15 amino acids. CDR3 loop: CASSVWRTGGLVQYV. CDR3 nucleotide sequence: TGTGCCAGCAGCGTATGGAGGACAGGGGGACTTGTGCAGTACGTC.

The CDR3 loop is CASSQDAGGYSPLHF. Here the CDR3 DNA reads TGTGCCAGCAGCCAAGACGCAGGGGGTTATTCACCCCTCCACTTT. The rearrangement links TRBV3-1 (or the pseudogene TRBV3-2) to TRBJ1-6, with 7 nucleotides matching TRBD1. The CDR3 loop spans 15 amino acids. CDR1 is LGHDT and CDR2 is YNNKEL in the germline V gene (reference sequence). The trim removed 0 bases at V and 8 bases at J, leaving 4 bases unmatched.

The V gene is TRBV6-5, the J gene TRBJ2-5, with TRBD1 matching over 9 bases. Germline trimming cut 2 bases from V and 5 bases from J; bases unmatched to any gene: 6. This CDR3 has 15 residues. From germline, CDR1 is MNHEY and CDR2 SVGAGI. This CDR3 reads CASSYGTGRQETQYF. The CDR3 DNA follows: TGTGCCAGCAGTTACGGGACAGGGAGACAGGAGACCCAGTACTTC.

The chain couples TRBV5-1 to TRBJ2-7; 9 bases are a match to TRBD1. This CDR3 spans 15 amino acids. The V gene end was trimmed by 3 bases and the J gene end by 1 base; junction bases not matched to a gene: 5. Germline V CDR1 and CDR2: SGHRS, YFSETQ. The CDR3 loop is CASSWGQGPSYEQYV. DNA of the CDR3: TGCGCCAGCAGCTGGGGACAGGGACCATCCTACGAGCAGTACGTC.

About this clone itself: The germline gene is not matched at one end of the junction; a read error may be the cause. The chain joins TRBV5-1 to TRBJ1-2; D might be TRBD1 (6 bases). Germline V gives CDR1 SGHRS, CDR2 YFSETQ. This CDR3 region has 14 residues. This chain's CDR3 is CARSWGGGADGYTF. DNA of the CDR3: TGCGCCCGCAGCTGGGGCGGGGGGGCCGACGGCTACACCTTC.

This clone was picked up many times. The chain is built from TRBV4-1 and TRBJ2-3; TRBD1 matches 8 bases. V was pared by 0 bases and J by 4 bases, with 3 bases of the junction left unmatched. CDR3 size: 15 residues. CDR1 is MGHRA and CDR2 is YSYEKL in the germline V gene. As DNA, the CDR3 is TGCGCCAGCAGCCAAGATGGCAGGGGGCCAGATACGCAGTATTTT. This encodes CASSQDGRGPDTQYF.

The chain recombines TRBV28 with TRBJ2-3; a possible D gene is TRBD1 (6 bases). From germline, CDR1 is MDHEN and CDR2 SYDVKM. CDR3 length equals 15 residues. V lost 0 bases, J lost 2 bases, and 9 bases lay in between. This chain's CDR3 is CASSLWAGDTDTQYF. The DNA of the CDR3 is TGTGCCAGCAGTTTATGGGCAGGGGACACAGATACGCAGTATTTT.

The chain carries TRBV9 and TRBJ1-3; the D is unclear. Trimming shortened V by 4 bases and J by 2 bases, and 13 bases separated the two germline ends. This CDR3 comprises 15 residues. Germline lookup yields CDR1 SGDLS and CDR2 YYNGEE. DNA of the CDR3: TGTGCCAGCAGCCCCTTCGCGGTAACTGGAAACACCATATATTTT. It yields the protein CASSPFAVTGNTIYF.

The genes are TRBV6-5 and TRBJ1-5; no firm D call. This CDR3 is 13 amino acids long. V lost 5 bases to trimming and J lost 7 bases, with 12 bases between them. Germline values: CDR1 MNHEY, CDR2 SVGAGI. CDR3 residues: CASSRESRQPQHF. Here the CDR3 DNA reads TGTGCCAGCAGTCGAGAGAGCCGGCAGCCCCAGCATTTT.

The chain links TRBV30 to TRBJ1-4; no definite D call. This CDR3 has 11 residues. Germline CDR1 and CDR2: GTSNPN and SVGIG (reference sequence). Trimming removed 4 bases at V and 7 bases at J, with 7 bases between. The CDR3 region is CAWTRGEKLFF. For the CDR3, the DNA is TGTGCCTGGACCCGGGGTGAAAAACTGTTTTTT. The complete variable domain, with remaining parts taken from reference TRBV30 and TRBJ1-4, reads SQTIHQWPATLVQPVGSPLSLECTVEGTSNPNLYWYRQAAGRGLQLLFYSVGIGQISSEVPQNLSASRPQDRQFILSSKKLLLSDSGFYLCAWTRGEKLFFGSGTQLSVL.

The V call is TRBV5-1, the J call TRBJ2-1; 13 bases agree with TRBD2. The CDR3 length is 18 residues. The trim removed 4 bases at V and 0 bases at J, leaving 7 bases unmatched. Germline CDR1 is SGHRS and CDR2 is YFSETQ. In nucleotides, the CDR3 is TGCGCCAGCAGCGCGGGGACTAGCGGGAAGAGCTCCTACAATGAGCAGTTCTTC. It specifies CASSAGTSGKSSYNEQFF.

The chain joins TRBV13 to TRBJ2-6; 10 bases line up with TRBD1. This CDR3 has 17 residues. CDR1 PRHDT and CDR2 FYEKMQ come from the germline V gene (reference sequence). The ends lost 5 bases at V and 1 base at J; junction bases unmatched: 5. This chain's CDR3 is CASSPGTGVSGANVLTF. CDR3 DNA: TGTGCCAGCAGCCCCGGGACAGGGGTTTCTGGGGCCAACGTCCTGACTTTC.

V usage is TRBV5-1 and J usage is TRBJ1-1; 7 positions match TRBD1. The germline V gene encodes CDR1 SGHRS and CDR2 YFSETQ. J gave up 2 bases and V 2 bases, and 12 bases lay outside the gene matches. The CDR3 has 17 residues. The CDR3 is CASSLNTRDRPNTEAFF. The CDR3 bases are TGCGCCAGCAGCTTAAACACCCGGGACAGACCTAACACTGAAGCTTTCTTT.

The rearrangement joins TRBV19 to TRBJ1-1; D is possibly TRBD1 (6 bases). CDR3 size: 14 residues. Trimming cost V 5 bases and J 5 bases, with 15 bases left between them. Germline V gives CDR1 LNHDA, CDR2 SQIVND (reference sequence). The CDR3 here is CASSVPGVGTEAFF. The CDR3 bases are TGTGCCAGTAGTGTCCCAGGGGTCGGAACTGAAGCTTTCTTT.

This chain links TRBV9 with TRBJ2-3; no definite D call. Trimming took off 0 bases at V and 6 bases at J, with 14 bases between the two ends. The CDR3 spans 15 residues. Looked up from germline, CDR1 is SGDLS and CDR2 is YYNGEE. Here the CDR3 DNA reads TGTGCCAGCAGCGTAGATTTCTTAGGAGAGGATACGCAGTATTTT. It specifies CASSVDFLGEDTQYF.

The chain has TRBV7-2 and TRBJ2-5; 7 bases are shared with TRBD2. The trim removed 5 bases at V and 4 bases at J, leaving 10 bases unmatched. The CDR3 is 15 residues long. Germline CDR1 is SGHTA and CDR2 is FQGNSA. Here the CDR3 reads CASSPRWGRGETQYF. As DNA, the CDR3 is TGTGCCAGCAGCCCGCGATGGGGGAGGGGAGAGACCCAGTACTTC.

The gene calls are TRBV29-1 and TRBJ2-3, with TRBD1 identical over 8 bases. This CDR3 spans 16 amino acids. CDR1 is SQVTM and CDR2 is ANQGSEA in the germline V gene. The V gene end was trimmed by 6 bases and the J gene end by 4 bases; junction bases not matched to a gene: 15. CDR3 DNA sequence: TGCAGCGTCCAACGGGGGACAGGAAAAGGGGCAGATACGCAGTATTTT. Its translation is CSVQRGTGKGADTQYF.

Worth noting for this clone: Other DNA sequences in the same sample also yield this CDR3. The chain recombines TRBV7-9 with TRBJ1-2; 8 bases line up with TRBD1. Per the germline V gene, CDR1 is SEHNR and CDR2 is FQNEAQ (reference sequence). The CDR3 has 13 amino acids. V was pared by 5 bases and J by 4 bases, with 3 bases of the junction left unmatched. CDR3 sequence: CASSRTGGYGYTF. The CDR3 nucleotides are TGTGCCAGCAGCCGAACAGGGGGCTATGGCTACACCTTC.

This chain links TRBV19 with TRBJ2-4; maybe TRBD1 (6 bases). The CDR3 is 15 amino acids. The V gene lost 6 bases and the J gene lost 4 bases, with 16 bases spanning the gap. CDR1 and CDR2 from the germline V gene are LNHDA and SQIVND (reference sequence). CDR3 bases: TGTGCCAGTAGCCCGGGCACAGGGTCAAAAAACATTCAGTACTTC. Its protein product is CASSPGTGSKNIQYF.